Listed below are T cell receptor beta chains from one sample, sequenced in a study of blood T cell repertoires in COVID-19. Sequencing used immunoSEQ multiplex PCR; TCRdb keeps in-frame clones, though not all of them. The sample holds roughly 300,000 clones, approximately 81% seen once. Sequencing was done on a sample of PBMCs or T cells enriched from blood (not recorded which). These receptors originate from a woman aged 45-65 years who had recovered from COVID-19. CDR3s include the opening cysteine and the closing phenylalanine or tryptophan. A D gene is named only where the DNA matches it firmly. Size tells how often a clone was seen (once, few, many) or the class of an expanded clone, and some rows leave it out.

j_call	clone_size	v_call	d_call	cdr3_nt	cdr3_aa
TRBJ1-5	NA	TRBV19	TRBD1	TGTGCCAGTAGTTCGCAGACAGGGGAAGGGAATCAGCCCCAGCATTTT	CASSSQTGEGNQPQHF
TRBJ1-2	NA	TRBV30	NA	TGTGCCCGGAACCGGGTCCCCCTACACTATGGCTACACCTTC	CARNRVPLHYGYTF
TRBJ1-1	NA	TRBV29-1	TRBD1	TGCAGCGGGGAGACAGGGTTTAACACTGAAGCTTTCTTT	CSGETGFNTEAFF
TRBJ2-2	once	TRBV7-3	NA	TGTGCCAGCAGCTCCCTTGGGCGGGGCGGGGAGCTGTTTTTT	CASSSLGRGGELFF
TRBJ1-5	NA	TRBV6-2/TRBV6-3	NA	TGTGCCAGCAGTTATCTGGCGGGGAATCAGCCCCAGCATTTT	CASSYLAGNQPQHF
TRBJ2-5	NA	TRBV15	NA	TGTGCCACCAGCAGAGATGCGGGAATCGGAAGCGGAAGGACCCAGTACTTC	CATSRDAGIGSGRTQYF
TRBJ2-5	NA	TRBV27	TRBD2	TGTGCTAGCAGTTCAGCGGGAGGGCCGAGGGCTCAAGAGACCCAGTACTTC	CASSSAGGPRAQETQYF
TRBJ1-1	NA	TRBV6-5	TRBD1	TGTGCCAGCAGACTACAGACAGGGGCGAACACTGAAGCTTTCTTT	CASRLQTGANTEAFF
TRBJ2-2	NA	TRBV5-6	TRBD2	TGTGCCAGCAGCTTGGCCGGCCTAGCGGGAGCGGTCGGGGAGCTGTTTTTT	CASSLAGLAGAVGELFF
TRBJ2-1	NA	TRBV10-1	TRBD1	TGCGCCAGCAGTTCGACAGGGGACTACAATGAGCAGTTCTTC	CASSSTGDYNEQFF
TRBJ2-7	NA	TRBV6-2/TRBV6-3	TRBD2	TGTGCCAGCAGTTACGCGATTGGGACTAACTCCTACGAGCAGTACTTC	CASSYAIGTNSYEQYF
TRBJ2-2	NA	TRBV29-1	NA	TGCAGCGTTGAAGATGAACCCGGGGACACCGGGGAGCTGTTTTTT	CSVEDEPGDTGELFF
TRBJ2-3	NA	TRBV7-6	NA	TGTGCCAGCAGCACTACTCCAGGGTTAACAGATACGCAGTATTTT	CASSTTPGLTDTQYF
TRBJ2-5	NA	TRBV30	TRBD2	TGTGCCTGGAGCGACGGACTAGCGGGACTCGAGACCCAGTACTTC	CAWSDGLAGLETQYF
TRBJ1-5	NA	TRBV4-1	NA	TGCGCCAGCAGCCATAGGGTGAAGGAGGGAAATAGCAATCAGCCCCAGCATTTT	CASSHRVKEGNSNQPQHF
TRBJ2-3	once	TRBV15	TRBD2	TGTGCCACCAGTGAAACCCTTTTAGCGGGAGGGCCGGATACGCAGTATTTT	CATSETLLAGGPDTQYF
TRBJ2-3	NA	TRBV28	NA	TGTGCCAGCAGTTTGCAGGGTCTCGGGACAGATACGCAGTATTTT	CASSLQGLGTDTQYF
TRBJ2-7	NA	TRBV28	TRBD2	TGTGCCAGCAGATTATTAGCGGGGGGAACGTACGAGCAGTACTTC	CASRLLAGGTYEQYF
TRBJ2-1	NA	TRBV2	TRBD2	TGTGCCAGCGACGATAGCGGGAGCAGGAATGAGCAGTTCTTC	CASDDSGSRNEQFF
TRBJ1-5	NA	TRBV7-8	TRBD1	TGTGCCAGCAGCAAAACCACAGGGGCGAGCAATCAGCCCCAGCATTTT	CASSKTTGASNQPQHF
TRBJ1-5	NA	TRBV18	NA	TGTGCCAGCTCACCTGCAGGACAACAGAATCAGCCCCAGCATTTT	CASSPAGQQNQPQHF
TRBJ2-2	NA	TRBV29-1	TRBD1	TGCAGCGTGCGGGGACAGGGGTACACCGGGGAGCTGTTTTTT	CSVRGQGYTGELFF
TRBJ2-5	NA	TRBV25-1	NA	TGTGCCAGCAGTGTGCCGGGATACCAAGAGACCCAGTACTTC	CASSVPGYQETQYF
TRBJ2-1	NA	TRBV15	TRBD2	TGTGCCACCAGCAGAGGCGGGGGGCGCAGCTCCTACAATGAGCAGTTCTTC	CATSRGGGRSSYNEQFF
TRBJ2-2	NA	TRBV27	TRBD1	TGTGCCAGCAGGGGTAGGACAGGGAACACCGGGGAGCTGTTTTTT	CASRGRTGNTGELFF
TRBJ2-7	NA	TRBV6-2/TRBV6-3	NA	TGTGCCAGCAGTGACCCGGGACACCCCCGGGACGAGCAGTACTTC	CASSDPGHPRDEQYF
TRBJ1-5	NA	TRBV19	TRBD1	TGTGCCAGTATTCCGGGACAGTCGAATCAGCCCCAGCATTTT	CASIPGQSNQPQHF
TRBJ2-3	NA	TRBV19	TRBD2	TGTGCCAGTAGCCCCATAGCGGGAACTTTAAGCACAGATACGCAGTATTTT	CASSPIAGTLSTDTQYF
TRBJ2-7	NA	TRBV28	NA	TGTGCCAGCAGTTTATCGTTCAGGATCACGCCGTACTTC	CASSLSFRITPYF
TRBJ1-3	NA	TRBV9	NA	TGTGCCAGCAGCGCCGAGTTTAACACCATATATTTT	CASSAEFNTIYF
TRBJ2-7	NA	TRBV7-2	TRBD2	TGTGCCAGCAGCCCCCGAGCGGGAGGTATAGGCTACGAGCAGTACTTC	CASSPRAGGIGYEQYF
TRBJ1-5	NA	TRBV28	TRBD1	TGTGCCAGCAGTTTACAAGACAGGGCCAATCAGCCCCAGCATTTT	CASSLQDRANQPQHF
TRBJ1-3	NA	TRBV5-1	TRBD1	TGCGCCAGCAGCTTAACCGGGACAGGAAACTCTGGAAACACCATATATTTT	CASSLTGTGNSGNTIYF
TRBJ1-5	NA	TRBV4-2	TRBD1	TGTGCCAGCAGCCCCAAGGGACAGGAGGATCAGCCCCAGCATTTT	CASSPKGQEDQPQHF
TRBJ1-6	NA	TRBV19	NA	TGTGCCAGTAAACAGGGTCTGGTTGAAAATTCACCCCTCCACTTT	CASKQGLVENSPLHF
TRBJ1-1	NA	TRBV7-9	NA	TGTGCCAGCAGCTTAGGACAGCCGGTCACTGAAGCTTTCTTT	CASSLGQPVTEAFF
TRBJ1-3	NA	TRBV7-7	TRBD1	TGTGCCAGCAGTTCGGACAGGATGTACTCTGGAAACACCATATATTTT	CASSSDRMYSGNTIYF
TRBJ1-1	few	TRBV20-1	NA	TGCAGTGCTAGAAGCGGGGTTGAAGCTTTCTTT	CSARSGVEAFF
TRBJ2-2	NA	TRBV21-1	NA	TGTGCCAGCAGCAGCAAAGGGGCTTCGAACACCGGGGAGCTGTTTTTT	CASSSKGASNTGELFF
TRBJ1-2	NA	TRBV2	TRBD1	TGTGCCAGCAGGGATACAGGGGGCAGCAACTATGGCTACACCTTC	CASRDTGGSNYGYTF
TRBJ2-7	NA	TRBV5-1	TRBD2	TGCGCCAGCAATCGGGCTAGGGAGGGCAGCGAGCAGTACTTC	CASNRAREGSEQYF
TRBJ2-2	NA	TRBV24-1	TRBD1	TGTGCCACCAGTGACCCGGGACAGGGAAGGACCGGGGAGCTGTTTTTT	CATSDPGQGRTGELFF
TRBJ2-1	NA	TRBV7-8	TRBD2	TGTGCCAGCAGCTTAGGTCTAGCGGCAAACAATGAGCAGTTCTTC	CASSLGLAANNEQFF
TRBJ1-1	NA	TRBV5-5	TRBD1	TGTGCCAGCAGGGACAGGTCGGGGACCACTGAAGCTTTCTTT	CASRDRSGTTEAFF
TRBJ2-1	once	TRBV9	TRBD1	TGTGCCAGCAGCGTAGGGCAGGGGGCGCGGAATGAGCAGTTCTTC	CASSVGQGARNEQFF
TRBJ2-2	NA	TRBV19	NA	TGTGCATCGGCGAGGGCGGGACCGGTCGGGGAGCTGTTTTTT	CASARAGPVGELFF
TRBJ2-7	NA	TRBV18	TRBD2	TGTGCCAGCTCACGCCGGACTAGCGGGGGCCCCTACGAGCAGTACTTC	CASSRRTSGGPYEQYF
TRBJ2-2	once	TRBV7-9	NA	TGTGCCAGCAGCTTACCCGAAGGGGCCGGGGAGCTGTTTTTT	CASSLPEGAGELFF